These 27 T cell receptor beta chains originate from one sample sequenced in a study of T-cell memory formation after mild COVID-19 (dated by TCRdb to about 2021). Library preparation employed 5' RACE. Sequenced on an Illumina NovaSeq 6000. TCRdb reprocessing: public reads trimmed at Q25 with fastp, clones called with MiXCR, in-frame beta chains kept. Each entry is one CDR3 protein sequence, shown with its most common DNA and genes. The sample yields about 340,000 distinct CDR3 sequences; 21% were counted once. The ten most abundant clones make up about 12% of the sample. Sequenced input: PBMCs or a T cell subset sorted from them (not recorded which). The source is an adult woman who had mild COVID-19 (a few samples of this study predate the infection). The sample titles of this study are shuffled in the database, so cell type and time point are left out; the donor was told from shared clones.

This clonotype was observed a few times. The rearrangement joins TRBV5-1 to TRBJ2-2; D possibly corresponds to TRBD1 (6 bases). Germline CDR1 is SGHRS and CDR2 is YFSETQ. The CDR3 sequence is 14 residues long. V lost 4 bases and J lost 4, with 11 bases in between. The CDR3 nucleotides read TGCGCCAGCAGCACAGGGATGCCCACCGGGGAGCTGTTTTTT. The encoded protein is CASSTGMPTGELFF.

In this sample, this clonotype turned up a few times. This chain links TRBV15 with TRBJ2-5; the match to TRBD1 covers 10 bases. Germline CDR1 and CDR2: LNHNV and YYDKDF (reference sequence). This CDR3 contains 13 residues. Trimming took 8 bases from V and 0 from J; bases not matched to a gene: 0. CDR3 in amino acids: CATGQGDQETQYF. Written as DNA, the CDR3 is TGTGCCACCGGACAGGGGGACCAAGAGACCCAGTACTTC. The variable domain in full, with the rest retrieved from reference TRBV15 and TRBJ2-5, is DAMVIQNPRYQVTQFGKPVTLSCSQTLNHNVMYWYQQKSSQAPKLLFHYYDKDFNNEADTPDNFQSRRPNTSFCFLDIRSPGLGDTAMYLCATGQGDQETQYFGPGTRLLVL.

This clonotype was recorded a few times. The chain joins TRBV7-2 to TRBJ2-7; tentative D call: TRBD2 (5 bases). This CDR3 spans 15 amino acids. The V gene lost 5 bases and the J gene lost 0 bases, with 14 bases spanning the gap. CDR1 is SGHTA, CDR2 FQGNSA, per germline. CDR3 sequence (DNA): TGTGCCAGCAGCGTGGACTCGTTACCCTCCTACGAGCAGTACTTC. Its translation is CASSVDSLPSYEQYF.

V is TRBV24-1 and J is TRBJ2-2, with D perhaps matching TRBD2 (5 bases). In germline, CDR1 is KGHDR, CDR2 SFDVKD. The germline V and J ends were trimmed by 9 bases and 7 bases, with 5 bases remaining between them. The CDR3 covers 10 residues. This CDR3 reads CATGGGELFF. The CDR3 DNA follows: TGTGCCACCGGAGGCGGGGAGCTGTTTTTT.

This clonotype was observed at least ten times. The rearrangement joins TRBV7-8 to TRBJ1-5, with 8 bases aligning to TRBD1. V shed 3 bases and J 6 bases; nucleotides not matched to a gene: 4. CDR1 SGHVS and CDR2 FQNEAQ come from the germline V gene. The CDR3 consists of 14 residues. CDR3 in DNA: TGTGCCAGCAGCTTCCCAGGGGGCGGTCAGCCCCAGCATTTT. Its protein is CASSFPGGGQPQHF.

This clonotype was detected a few times. The chain links TRBV5-1 to TRBJ1-1; TRBD1 might be the D (5 bases). The CDR3 has 15 residues. The germline V and J ends were trimmed by 0 bases and 3 bases, with 12 bases remaining between them. CDR1 is SGHRS, CDR2 YFSETQ, per germline. CDR3 in amino acids: CASSLVSGGDTEAFF. In nucleotides, the CDR3 is TGCGCCAGCAGCTTGGTTAGTGGAGGGGACACTGAAGCTTTCTTT.

A few counts support this clonotype. V usage is TRBV7-2 and J usage is TRBJ2-7; the match to TRBD1 covers 7 bases. Germline assignment: CDR1 SGHTA and CDR2 FQGNSA. CDR3 length: 14 amino acids. V was clipped by 5 bases and J by 2 bases; unmatched bases: 6. The CDR3 coding sequence is TGTGCCAGCAGCACCGGACAGGCTGCCTACGAGCAGTACTTC. Its translation is CASSTGQAAYEQYF.

The V gene is TRBV2, the J gene TRBJ2-3, with unresolved D. In germline, CDR1 is SNHLY, CDR2 FYNNEI. Deletions cut 7 bases from V and 0 bases from J, with 14 bases between. This CDR3 spans 15 amino acids. CDR3 bases: TGTGCCAGCAAACCGACGGTATCTAGCACAGATACGCAGTATTTT. Amino acid sequence: CASKPTVSSTDTQYF.

CDR3 nucleotides: TGTGCCAGCAGCTTAACGGGACTAGCGGGGTACGAGCAGTACTTC. This translates into CASSLTGLAGYEQYF. This sequence joins TRBV7-8 and TRBJ2-7, with 13 bases aligning to TRBD2. The trim removed 2 bases at V and 4 bases at J, leaving 2 bases unmatched. This CDR3 has 15 amino acids. Germline V gene sequence: CDR1 SGHVS, CDR2 FQNEAQ.

The chain links TRBV5-1 to TRBJ2-1, with a tentative D call TRBD1 (6 bases). Trimming took off 4 bases at V and 6 bases at J, with 14 bases between the two ends. The CDR3 contains 14 residues. CDR1 and CDR2 (germline): SGHRS, YFSETQ. The CDR3 bases are TGCGCCAGCAGCCTACGGATACAGGGCAATGAGCAGTTCTTC. Translating it yields CASSLRIQGNEQFF.

The chain employs TRBV12-3 or TRBV12-4 and TRBJ2-7, with D tentatively TRBD2 (6 bases). The V end was cut by 3 bases, the J end by 0 bases, with 9 bases between. This CDR3 contains 14 residues. The CDR3 DNA sequence: TGTGCCAGCAGTTTCGTAGCGGCCTCCTACGAGCAGTACTTC. Translating it yields CASSFVAASYEQYF.

This clonotype was counted a few times. This chain joins TRBV4-1 and TRBJ1-1; 7 nucleotides agree with TRBD1. With 4 bases clipped from V and 3 bases from J, the junction kept 14 bases outside the gene matches. The germline V gene encodes CDR1 MGHRA and CDR2 YSYEKL. The CDR3 loop spans 17 amino acids. In DNA form, the CDR3 reads TGCGCCAGCAGCCCCCGGACAGGAGATCTCGGGGACACTGAAGCTTTCTTT. It codes for CASSPRTGDLGDTEAFF.

The genes are TRBV7-2 and TRBJ2-2; D not resolved. V was cut by 3 bases and J by 0 bases, with 14 bases left in between. Germline V gene lookup returns CDR1 SGHTA and CDR2 FQGNSA. The CDR3 covers 17 residues. The CDR3 DNA is TGTGCCAGCAGCTTTAACTTTGTAGGCGCGAACACCGGGGAGCTGTTTTTT. Translated, it gives CASSFNFVGANTGELFF.

The V and J genes are TRBV7-3 and TRBJ2-3, with 11 bases aligning to TRBD2. CDR1 SGHTA and CDR2 FQGTGA come from the germline V gene. Germline trimming cut 3 bases from V and 2 bases from J; bases unmatched to any gene: 19. This CDR3 has 21 residues. The CDR3 sequence is CASSFGLAGGLSRSFTDTQYF. For the CDR3, the DNA is TGTGCCAGCAGCTTTGGACTAGCGGGTGGCCTTTCGCGTAGCTTCACAGATACGCAGTATTTT.

This clonotype turned up a few times. One end of the junction is discordant with germline, which a read error may explain. V and J are TRBV28 and TRBJ2-7; D possibly corresponds to TRBD1 (5 bases). The CDR3 extends over 12 amino acids. The V gene's germline CDR1 is MDHEN and CDR2 SYDVKM. CDR3 loop: CASSLTDSVKDF. The DNA for the CDR3 is TGTGCCAGCAGTTTGACAGACAGTGTCAAGGACTTC.

The V and J genes are TRBV4-1 and TRBJ2-5, with TRBD2 as a possible D gene (6 bases). Germline assignment: CDR1 MGHRA and CDR2 YSYEKL. V shed 3 bases and J shed 3 bases, with 11 bases lying between them. The CDR3 totals 14 residues. DNA for the CDR3: TGCGCCAGCAGCCACCCTGGGGGGAAAGAGACCCAGTACTTC. Translated, it gives CASSHPGGKETQYF.

The chain joins TRBV24-1 to TRBJ2-7, with 7 bases aligning to TRBD1. With V trimmed by 5 bases and J by 4 bases, 4 bases remained unmatched. This CDR3 has 13 residues. Germline assignment: CDR1 KGHDR and CDR2 SFDVKD. Here the CDR3 DNA reads TGTGCCACCAGTGGCGACAGGGTATACGAGCAGTACTTC. It translates to CATSGDRVYEQYF.

The chain's CDR3 is CASSFSWAGPMDTQYF. DNA for the CDR3: TGTGCCAGCAGTTTTAGTTGGGCGGGACCTATGGATACGCAGTATTTT. The chain links TRBV12-3 or TRBV12-4 to TRBJ2-3; the D gene is possibly TRBD2 (6 bases). V lost 3 bases, J lost 6 bases, and 19 bases lay in between. The CDR3 totals 16 residues.

This clonotype was picked up a small number of times. The chain couples TRBV20-1 to TRBJ1-5, with a weak D call TRBD1 (5 bases). Trimming removed 4 bases at V and 4 bases at J, with 14 bases between. The CDR3 runs to 14 residues. From germline, CDR1 is DFQATT and CDR2 SNEGSKA (reference sequence). The CDR3 sequence is CSAMDIRGNQPQHF. CDR3 bases: TGCAGTGCTATGGACATTCGAGGAAATCAGCCCCAGCATTTT.

The chain combines TRBV5-1 with TRBJ2-5, with 11 bases matching TRBD2. Per the germline V gene, CDR1 is SGHRS and CDR2 is YFSETQ. The CDR3 has 17 amino acids. With 0 bases clipped from V and 4 bases from J, the junction kept 8 bases outside the gene matches. The chain's CDR3 is CASSLDGSGGARETQYF. CDR3 nucleotide sequence: TGCGCCAGCAGCTTGGATGGTAGCGGGGGGGCCAGAGAGACCCAGTACTTC.

This clonotype was counted between two and nine times. The rearrangement uses TRBV12-3 or TRBV12-4 and TRBJ2-7; TRBD1 aligns across 12 bases. V dropped 4 bases and J dropped 4; count of bases not matched to a gene: 5. CDR3 size: 15 residues. The CDR3 here is CASSSRDRGQYEQYF. CDR3 in DNA: TGTGCCAGCAGTTCCCGGGACAGGGGGCAGTACGAGCAGTACTTC.

The gene calls are TRBV14 and TRBJ2-4; no definite D call. Germline CDR1 SGHDN, CDR2 FVKESK. This CDR3 is 13 amino acids long. Between the trimmed V and J ends, which lost 3 bases and 6 bases, there was a span of 9 bases. The CDR3 sequence: CASSQGVGNIQYF. In DNA, the CDR3 is TGTGCCAGCAGCCAGGGCGTGGGAAACATTCAGTACTTC.

In this sample, this clonotype turned up a few times. The CDR3 reads CASSPTGGRYNEQFF. CDR3 nucleotides: TGTGCCAGCAGTCCCACTGGAGGGAGGTACAATGAGCAGTTCTTC. V gene TRBV5-4 combines with J gene TRBJ2-1, with D perhaps matching TRBD2 (6 bases). CDR3 length equals 15 residues. Deletions cut 5 bases from V and 4 bases from J, with 16 bases between. Germline CDR1 reads SGHNT; CDR2 reads YYREEE (reference sequence).

This clonotype was seen repeatedly, ten times or more. The CDR3 spells CASSRTTSGSYEQYF. The CDR3 DNA reads TGCGCCAGCAGCCGCACCACTAGCGGGAGCTACGAGCAGTACTTC. The chain uses TRBV4-1 and TRBJ2-7; 11 bases map to TRBD2. The CDR3 totals 15 residues. V shed 4 bases and J 3 bases; nucleotides not matched to a gene: 5. Germline CDR1 reads MGHRA; CDR2 reads YSYEKL.

This clonotype was detected ten times or more. V gene TRBV7-2 combines with J gene TRBJ2-1, with D possibly being TRBD2 (6 bases). The CDR3 length is 15 residues. Trimming cost V 6 bases and J 0 bases, with 12 bases left between them. The germline CDR1 and CDR2 sequences are SGHTA and FQGNSA. As DNA, the CDR3 is TGTGCCAGCAGTTTGGGACTGAGCTCCTACAATGAGCAGTTCTTC. Amino acid sequence: CASSLGLSSYNEQFF.

The genes are TRBV7-9 and TRBJ2-7; perhaps TRBD2 as D (5 bases). The CDR3 contains 17 residues. Germline V gives CDR1 SEHNR, CDR2 FQNEAQ (reference sequence). Trimming shortened V by 0 bases and J by 7 bases, and 22 bases separated the two germline ends. This chain's CDR3 is CASSLAPRGFPRGEQYF. In DNA form, the CDR3 reads TGTGCCAGCAGCTTAGCCCCCCGGGGATTCCCCCGGGGAGAGCAGTACTTC.

CDR3 DNA sequence: TGTGCCAGCAGTTACTCCCACGACCTTTTGGTGACGGGTACCAACTATGGCTACACCTTC. Translating it yields CASSYSHDLLVTGTNYGYTF. The chain couples TRBV6-2 or TRBV6-3 to TRBJ1-2; no definite D call. CDR1 is MNHEY, CDR2 SVGEGT, per germline. With 0 bases removed from V and 2 bases from J, the gap between germline ends came to 25 bases. This CDR3 has 20 residues.